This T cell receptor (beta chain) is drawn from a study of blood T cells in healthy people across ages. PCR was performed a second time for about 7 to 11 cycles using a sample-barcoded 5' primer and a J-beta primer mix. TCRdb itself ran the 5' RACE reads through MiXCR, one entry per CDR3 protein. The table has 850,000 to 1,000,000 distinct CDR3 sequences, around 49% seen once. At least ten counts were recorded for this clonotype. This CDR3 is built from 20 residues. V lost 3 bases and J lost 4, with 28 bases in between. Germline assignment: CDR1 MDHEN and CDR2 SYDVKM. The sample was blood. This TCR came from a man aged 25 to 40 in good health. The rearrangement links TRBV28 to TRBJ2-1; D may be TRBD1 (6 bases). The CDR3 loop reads CASSFSSPTAQGLSYNEQFF. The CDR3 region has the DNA TGTGCCAGCAGTTTTTCCTCGCCGACCGCGCAGGGGCTCTCTTACAATGAGCAGTTCTTC.